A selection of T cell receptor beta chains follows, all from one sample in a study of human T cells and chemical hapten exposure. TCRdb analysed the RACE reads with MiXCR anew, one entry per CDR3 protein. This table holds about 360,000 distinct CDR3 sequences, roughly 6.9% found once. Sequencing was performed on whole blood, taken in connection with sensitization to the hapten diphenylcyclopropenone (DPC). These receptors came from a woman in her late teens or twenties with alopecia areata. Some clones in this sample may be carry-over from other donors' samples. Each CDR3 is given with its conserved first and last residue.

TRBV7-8	CASSLLSGGVEAFF
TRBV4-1	CASSQELSTEQYF
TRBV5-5	CASSLDWALDEQYF
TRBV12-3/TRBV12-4	CASSFLEGYEQYF
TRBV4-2	CASSQGSGGADTQYF
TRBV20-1	CSARYSSSSYEQYF
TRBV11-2	CASSLTNYNEQFF
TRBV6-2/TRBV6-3	CASSYAAGQFNEQFF
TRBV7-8	CASSPLSQGGRLGYGYTF
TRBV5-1	CASSLGAGNYEQYF
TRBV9	CASSPPLAGHTDTQYF
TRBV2	CASSELPDTQYF
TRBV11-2	CASSYPGANVLTF
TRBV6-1	CASSIGQIYEQYF
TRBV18	CASSPPNRRGETQYF
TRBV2	CASSEKVQSNIQYF
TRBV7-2	CASSLGSQVGYEQYF
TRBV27	CASSFGGPGGDTQYF